These 32 T cell receptor beta chains were all obtained from the same sample, sequenced in a study of breast tumors, draining lymph nodes, adjacent tissues. The lymph nodes were axillary draining lymph nodes from breast cancer patients. A single record per CDR3 protein comes from TCRdb applying MiXCR to the multiplex PCR reads. This sample has approximately 120,000 distinct CDR3 sequences; 21% occur once, and the top ten carry around 2.2%. The sample was axillary lymph node tissue. The receptors shown here come from a female donor with breast cancer. Some clones in this sample may be carry-over from other donors' samples.

This clonotype was recorded at least ten times. This chain links TRBV10-1 with TRBJ2-1; TRBD1 matches 8 bases. There are 16 residues in the CDR3. Trimming cost V 4 bases and J 6 bases; bases outside gene matches: 11. Germline V gives CDR1 WNHNN, CDR2 SYGVQD (reference sequence). This CDR3 is CASSVAGQGVPNEQFF. CDR3 coding DNA: TGCGCCAGCAGTGTAGCTGGACAGGGAGTCCCCAATGAGCAGTTCTTC.

This clonotype was detected many times. J is TRBJ1-5 and V is TRBV6-6; D perhaps matches TRBD1 (5 bases). This CDR3 comprises 15 residues. V gave up 7 bases and J gave up 5 bases, with 18 bases separating them. CDR1 and CDR2 (germline): MNHNY, SVGAGI (reference sequence). The CDR3 region has the DNA TGTGCCAGCACGGGGCGAGGGAAGAATCATCAGCCCCAGCATTTT. Its protein is CASTGRGKNHQPQHF.

This clonotype appeared a few times. V gene TRBV27 combines with J gene TRBJ2-1, with TRBD2 matching 9 bases. The CDR3 sequence is 16 residues long. Per the germline V gene, CDR1 is MNHEY and CDR2 is SMNVEV (reference sequence). J lost 1 base, V lost 4 bases, and 5 bases had no gene match. Here the CDR3 reads CASSSPSGKSYNEQFF. The CDR3 DNA reads as TGTGCCAGCAGTTCCCCTAGCGGGAAGTCCTACAATGAGCAGTTCTTC.

In its sample, this clonotype was seen a few times. CDR3 sequence reads: CASSYTDRTGELFF. In DNA, the CDR3 is TGTGCCAGCAGTTATACCGACAGGACCGGGGAGCTGTTTTTT. J is TRBJ2-2 and V is TRBV12-3 or TRBV12-4; tentatively, D is TRBD1 (6 bases). The CDR3 consists of 14 residues. V lost 4 bases to trimming and J lost 5 bases, with 11 bases between them.

Many counts were recorded for this clonotype. This chain joins TRBV5-1 and TRBJ2-5; D not certain. This CDR3 is 13 amino acids long. V lost 1 base and J lost 0, with 4 bases in between. Germline-derived CDR1 and CDR2 are SGHRS and YFSETQ. This CDR3 reads CASSLSNQETQYF. The CDR3 DNA reads TGCGCCAGCAGCTTGTCGAACCAAGAGACCCAGTACTTC.

About this clonotype: A read error may explain this, as a much larger clone is one base away. A read error is likely, as this CDR3 ends without the conserved phenylalanine or tryptophan. This chain connects TRBV11-3 to TRBJ2-7; 10 positions agree with TRBD1. Unmatched junction bases numbered 4, after V lost 4 bases and J lost 7 bases. Germline V gene data show CDR1 as SGHNT and CDR2 as YENEEA. The CDR3 contains 13 residues. CDR3 nucleotides: TGTGCCAGCAGCTCCGGGACAGGGGATGAGCAGTACCTC. This encodes CASSSGTGDEQYL.

The table lists this clonotype with many counts. This rearrangement joins TRBV12-3 or TRBV12-4 to TRBJ2-7; 8 bases agree with TRBD2. CDR3 length: 13 amino acids. The V segment lost 5 bases and the J segment 4 bases; nucleotides outside the gene matches: 4. The CDR3 DNA reads as TGTGCCAGCAGTACATCGGGGGGGTACGAGCAGTACTTC. This encodes CASSTSGGYEQYF.

This clonotype was detected ten times or more. V is TRBV19 and J is TRBJ2-3; 10 bases line up with TRBD2. The CDR3 totals 18 residues. CDR1 is LNHDA, CDR2 SQIVND, per germline (reference sequence). J was trimmed by 1 base and V by 5 bases; bases with no gene match: 12. CDR3 loop: CASSSLLLAGGGTDTQYF. DNA for the CDR3: TGTGCCAGTAGTTCCCTATTGTTAGCGGGAGGAGGCACAGATACGCAGTATTTT.

The J gene is TRBJ2-2, the V gene TRBV2; D is uncertain. V was cut by 6 bases and J by 1 base, with 6 bases left in between. Germline V gene lookup returns CDR1 SNHLY and CDR2 FYNNEI. The CDR3 sequence is 13 residues long. CDR3 sequence (DNA): TGTGCCAGCAGGATTGAGAACACCGGGGAGCTGTTTTTT. This encodes CASRIENTGELFF.

This clonotype was counted ten times or more. The chain is built from TRBV2 and TRBJ2-1, with 11 nucleotides matching TRBD2. This CDR3 spans 14 amino acids. The germline CDR1 and CDR2 sequences are SNHLY and FYNNEI. Trimming at V came to 7 bases and at J to 5 bases, leaving 4 bases not matched to a gene. The DNA of the CDR3 is TGTGCCAGCAAACCGGGACTAGCGGACAATGAGCAGTTCTTC. Encoded protein: CASKPGLADNEQFF.

This clonotype came up many times. CDR3 nucleotides: TGTGCCAGCAGCTACGGGACAGGGAATGGCTACACCTTC. Translated, it gives CASSYGTGNGYTF. The rearrangement uses TRBV7-9 and TRBJ1-2; 9 nucleotides match TRBD1. With 4 bases clipped from V and 6 bases from J, the junction kept 3 bases outside the gene matches. CDR3 length equals 13 residues. Germline CDR1 and CDR2: SEHNR and FQNEAQ (reference sequence).

Remarks on this clonotype: Its ends do not fully match the called genes, so a read error is possible. The J gene is TRBJ2-1, the V gene TRBV27; D is possibly TRBD1 (6 bases). The CDR3 totals 13 residues. The germline CDR1 and CDR2 sequences are MNHEY and SMNVEV (reference sequence). CDR3 coding DNA: TGTACCAGCAGCGGACAGACCTACAATGAGCAGTTCTTC. Its translation is CTSSGQTYNEQFF.

There are many counts of this clonotype. The V gene is TRBV4-1, the J gene TRBJ1-4; D is unresolved. Between the trimmed V and J ends, which lost 0 bases and 3 bases, there was a span of 14 bases. The germline V gene has CDR1 MGHRA and CDR2 YSYEKL. There are 17 residues in the CDR3. In DNA, the CDR3 is TGCGCCAGCAGCCAAGAGGGGAGGGTATCACCTAATGAAAAACTGTTTTTT. It specifies CASSQEGRVSPNEKLFF.

J is TRBJ2-1 and V is TRBV18; D gene ambiguous. The V and J ends lost 3 bases and 3 bases respectively, with 12 bases between them. This CDR3 is 15 amino acids long. The germline CDR1 and CDR2 sequences are KGHSH and LQKENI. The CDR3 coding sequence is TGTGCCAGCTCACCTCAGGAAAACCACTACAATGAGCAGTTCTTC. It specifies CASSPQENHYNEQFF.

This clonotype has a count of ten or more. The rearrangement joins TRBV3-1 to TRBJ2-7; tentative D call: TRBD2 (6 bases). The V and J ends lost 0 bases and 1 base respectively, with 10 bases between them. CDR1 and CDR2 (germline): LGHDT, YNNKEL (reference sequence). The CDR3 is made up of 15 amino acids. DNA for the CDR3: TGTGCCAGCAGCCAAGAAGTGGGAGGATCCTACGAGCAGTACTTC. Translation gives CASSQEVGGSYEQYF.

The chain couples TRBV6-1 to TRBJ2-2, with 11 bases that match TRBD2. The germline CDR1 and CDR2 sequences are MNHNS and SASEGT. The junction had 6 bases not matched to a gene; V was cut back by 6 bases and J by 3 bases. The CDR3 length is 16 residues. Written as DNA, the CDR3 is TGTGCCAGCAGGGAGGGACTAGCGGATGACACCGGGGAGCTGTTTTTT. Its translation is CASREGLADDTGELFF.

This clonotype has at least ten counts. The chain combines TRBV20-1 with TRBJ1-2; 10 bases fit TRBD1. This CDR3 region has 13 residues. Germline CDR1 is DFQATT and CDR2 is SNEGSKA (reference sequence). The J segment lost 5 bases and the V segment lost 5 bases, leaving 5 bases of the junction unmatched. For the CDR3, the DNA is TGCAGTGCTCACGACAGGGGGCTTTATGGCTACACCTTC. Translated: CSAHDRGLYGYTF.

This clonotype was observed many times. The V and J genes are TRBV10-3 and TRBJ2-2; D is perhaps TRBD2 (5 bases). V was pared by 2 bases and J by 5 bases, with 15 bases between. CDR3 length equals 16 residues. Germline V gene data show CDR1 as ENHRY and CDR2 as SYGVKD. The CDR3 DNA sequence: TGTGCCATCAGTGAGAAGGGAGCAGAGCCGACCGGGGAGCTGTTTTTT. It is translated as CAISEKGAEPTGELFF.

This sequence joins TRBV2 and TRBJ2-2, with 13 positions matching TRBD2. Trimming cost V 3 bases and J 6 bases; bases outside gene matches: 4. The CDR3 sequence is 16 residues long. CDR1 is SNHLY and CDR2 is FYNNEI in the germline V gene. This CDR3 is CASSDGLAGASGELFF. CDR3 nucleotides: TGTGCCAGCAGTGACGGACTAGCGGGAGCATCCGGGGAGCTGTTTTTT. Full variable domain (remainder filled in from reference TRBV2 and TRBJ2-2): EPEVTQTPSHQVTQMGQEVILRCVPISNHLYFYWYRQILGQKVEFLVSFYNNEISEKSEIFDDQFSVERPDGSNFTLKIRSTKLEDSAMYFCASSDGLAGASGELFFGEGSRLTVL.

This clonotype showed up just a few times. This rearrangement joins TRBV19 to TRBJ2-4; TRBD2 matches 14 bases. After removal of 3 bases from V and 3 bases from J, the junction contained 7 bases not matched to a gene. The CDR3 covers 18 residues. Germline V gene sequence: CDR1 LNHDA, CDR2 SQIVND (reference sequence). CDR3 sequence: CASSMGLAGEGSKNIQYF. The CDR3 DNA follows: TGTGCCAGTAGTATGGGACTAGCGGGAGAGGGAAGCAAAAACATTCAGTACTTC.

This clonotype appeared many times. The V gene is TRBV19, the J gene TRBJ2-3, with 7 bases aligning to TRBD1. The CDR3 sequence is 14 residues long. CDR1 is LNHDA, CDR2 SQIVND, per germline (reference sequence). V was clipped by 7 bases and J by 0 bases; unmatched bases: 4. This CDR3 reads CASKGGLSTDTQYF. The CDR3 nucleotides are TGTGCCAGTAAAGGGGGCTTGAGCACAGATACGCAGTATTTT.

This clonotype was found many times. The rearrangement links TRBV6-1 to TRBJ2-7; possible D gene TRBD2, 5 bases. V was clipped by 5 bases and J by 2 bases, with 19 bases between them. Germline V gene data show CDR1 as MNHNS and CDR2 as SASEGT. CDR3 size: 16 residues. CDR3 residues: CASSWAQADGAYEQYF. The CDR3, as DNA: TGTGCCAGCAGTTGGGCTCAGGCGGACGGGGCCTACGAGCAGTACTTC.

This clonotype was counted many times. For the CDR3, the DNA is TGCAGTGCTAGATGGGGCGGGACCCAGTACTTC. It yields the protein CSARWGGTQYF. V usage is TRBV20-1 and J usage is TRBJ2-5, with TRBD1 as a possible D gene (5 bases). This CDR3 spans 11 amino acids. V was cut by 2 bases and J by 7 bases, with 8 bases left in between. Looked up from germline, CDR1 is DFQATT and CDR2 is SNEGSKA (reference sequence).

This clonotype was seen at least ten times. The V and J genes are TRBV2 and TRBJ1-6, with D uncertain. The CDR3 runs 15 residues. Trimming removed 6 bases from V and 3 bases from J, with 12 bases in between. Germline V gene data show CDR1 as SNHLY and CDR2 as FYNNEI. CDR3 coding DNA: TGTGCCAGCAGAGCTAGACGGGGCTATAATTCACCCCTCCACTTT. This translates into CASRARRGYNSPLHF.

Remarks on this clonotype: The CDR3 does not close with the conserved phenylalanine or tryptophan, likely indicating a read error. The genes are TRBV5-5 and TRBJ2-3; D not resolved. V shed 1 base and J shed 2 bases, with 5 bases lying between them. This CDR3 comprises 13 residues. CDR1 is SGHKS and CDR2 is YYEKEE in the germline V gene (reference sequence). CDR3 region: CASSLQSTDTQYY. The CDR3 DNA sequence: TGTGCCAGCAGCTTGCAATCCACAGATACGCAGTATTAT.

As concerns this clonotype: The CDR3 ends on some other residue instead of the conserved phenylalanine or tryptophan, so this is likely a read error. V and J are TRBV28 and TRBJ2-5, with 7 bases that match TRBD2. V dropped 6 bases and J dropped 1; count of bases not matched to a gene: 11. CDR3 size: 16 residues. Germline CDR1 and CDR2: MDHEN and SYDVKM. The CDR3: CASSPQGGALQETQYL. Here the CDR3 DNA reads TGTGCCAGCAGCCCCCAGGGAGGGGCACTCCAAGAGACCCAGTACCTC.

This clonotype was counted at least ten times. This chain uses TRBV5-5 with TRBJ2-5; TRBD2 aligns across 13 bases. J lost 6 bases, V lost 4 bases, and 9 bases had no gene match. Germline V gene sequence: CDR1 SGHKS, CDR2 YYEKEE (reference sequence). This CDR3 contains 16 residues. The CDR3 DNA is TGTGCCAGCAGCCACACTGGGACTAGCGGGAAACAGACCCAGTACTTC. The encoded protein is CASSHTGTSGKQTQYF.

The CDR3 nucleotides read TGTGCCACCAGCAGAGGGGAAGTCAAAAACATTCAGTACTTC. Protein product: CATSRGEVKNIQYF. The genes are TRBV15 and TRBJ2-4; D unresolved. The CDR3 totals 14 residues. Deletions cut 1 base from V and 3 bases from J, with 7 bases between. Looked up from germline, CDR1 is LNHNV and CDR2 is YYDKDF (reference sequence).

At least ten counts were recorded for this clonotype. The chain employs TRBV5-1 and TRBJ2-3; 7 bases match TRBD1. The CDR3 totals 16 residues. V was clipped by 2 bases and J by 5 bases; unmatched bases: 11. CDR1 is SGHRS, CDR2 YFSETQ, per germline. CDR3 amino acids: CASSLGPTGFGDTQYF. CDR3 in DNA: TGCGCCAGCAGCTTAGGCCCGACAGGGTTTGGAGATACGCAGTATTTT. Full variable domain (remainder filled in from reference TRBV5-1 and TRBJ2-3): KAGVTQTPRYLIKTRGQQVTLSCSPISGHRSVSWYQQTPGQGLQFLFEYFSETQRNKGNFPGRFSGRQFSNSRSEMNVSTLELGDSALYLCASSLGPTGFGDTQYFGPGTRLTVL.

With respect to this clonotype: A clone one base away is much larger, so this may be a read error. The chain is built from TRBV5-1 and TRBJ2-7; TRBD1 matches at 7 bases. This CDR3 region has 15 residues. Germline V gene data show CDR1 as SGHRS and CDR2 as YFSETQ. V trimming: 4 bases; J trimming: 6 bases; junction bases outside the gene matches: 13. CDR3 in amino acids: CASSKPDRIVFEQYF. The CDR3 DNA sequence: TGCGCCAGCAGCAAGCCGGACAGGATCGTATTCGAGCAGTACTTC. The full variable domain, rest sourced from reference TRBV5-1 and TRBJ2-7, is KAGVTQTPRYLIKTRGQQVTLSCSPISGHRSVSWYQQTPGQGLQFLFEYFSETQRNKGNFPGRFSGRQFSNSRSEMNVSTLELGDSALYLCASSKPDRIVFEQYFGPGTRLTVT.

This clonotype was counted a few times. A much more abundant neighbour one base away suggests this may be a read error. V usage is TRBV7-3 and J usage is TRBJ2-1; D unresolved. V was pared by 5 bases and J by 0 bases, with 14 bases between. The germline V gene encodes CDR1 SGHTA and CDR2 FQGTGA. The CDR3 is 16 amino acids. The CDR3 sequence: CASSPLQALSYNEQFF. The CDR3 region has the DNA TGTGCCAGCAGCCCCCTTCAGGCCCTCTCCTACAATGAGCAGTTCTTC.

The chain is built from TRBV6-1 and TRBJ1-5; 7 nucleotides line up with TRBD1. This CDR3 has 14 amino acids. Trimming took 4 bases from V and 3 from J; bases not matched to a gene: 3. Looked up from germline, CDR1 is MNHNS and CDR2 is SASEGT. The CDR3 nucleotides are TGTGCCAGCAGTGGACAGGGTAACAATCAGCCCCAGCATTTT. As protein: CASSGQGNNQPQHF.